This T cell receptor beta chain was observed in a study of T cells in Graves' hyperthyroidism and ophthalmopathy. Study-wide background: Before any treatment, at initial diagnosis, peripheral blood was collected.

In patients aged 18 to 65, hyperthyroidism was newly diagnosed, with duration under 2 months. Diagnostic decisions used clinical symptoms, serum thyroxine and TRAb, thyroid ultrasound and orbital computed tomography. Whole-study results and caveats: Most thyroid clonotypes with frequency above 0.001 were detected in blood.

Researchers amplified the TCR beta CDR3 regions from RNA transcripts. HTBI primers were used for first-round RT-PCR of the TCR CDR3. TCRdb reprocessed the multiplex PCR reads with MiXCR, giving one entry per CDR3 protein. The sample records hundreds of thousands of distinct CDR3 sequences, about 14% being singletons. V was cut by 5 bases and J by 5 bases, with 18 bases left in between. This CDR3 region has 15 residues. CDR1 and CDR2 from the germline V gene are MDHEN and SYDVKM. With respect to this clonotype: Its cognate antigen is unknown.

The specimen was blood. This receptor was taken from a woman under 30 with Graves' hyperthyroidism. The chain employs TRBV28 and TRBJ1-1; D is perhaps TRBD1 (5 bases). The CDR3 region has the DNA TGTGCCAGCAGTAAGCGGGAACACCGGGGGACTGAAGCTTTCTTT. The encoded protein is CASSKREHRGTEAFF.